Listed here are 18 T cell receptor beta chains from one sample, sequenced in a study of T cell responses to AZD1222 COVID-19 vaccine. TCRdb's copy holds only in-frame clones and misses some; the assay was immunoSEQ multiplex PCR. Among about 180,000 clones, just under 90% were seen once, and the ten largest hold approximately 4%. Source: peripheral blood, taken 28 days after the second dose of the MenACWY control vaccine. The receptor set was obtained from an adult who received the MenACWY meningococcal vaccine as a control.

The J gene is TRBJ1-3, the V gene TRBV19, with no clear D. The germline V and J ends were trimmed by 7 bases and 5 bases, with 15 bases remaining between them. Per the germline V gene, CDR1 is LNHDA and CDR2 is SQIVND (reference sequence). This CDR3 spans 14 amino acids. In DNA, the CDR3 is TGTGCCAGTACCCGCCCCTCTGAGCGAAACACCATATATTTT. This codes for CASTRPSERNTIYF.

The chain couples TRBV23-1 to TRBJ1-2; unclear D gene. TRBV23-1 is placed among ORFs of uncertain function. V gave up 8 bases and J gave up 0 bases, with 13 bases separating them. This CDR3 is 14 amino acids long. CDR3 bases: TGCGCCAGCCCAAGCTCCCGGGCTAACTATGGCTACACCTTC. As protein: CASPSSRANYGYTF.

The chain's CDR3 is CASSSGQGVRYEQYF. Written as DNA, the CDR3 is TGTGCCAGCAGTTCGGGACAGGGGGTAAGGTACGAGCAGTACTTC. The chain recombines TRBV27 with TRBJ2-7; 11 bases fit TRBD1. CDR3 length equals 15 residues. The germline gives CDR1 MNHEY, CDR2 SMNVEV (reference sequence). J gave up 4 bases and V 4 bases, and 6 bases lay outside the gene matches.

The rearrangement joins TRBV4-3 to TRBJ1-1; 10 bases agree with TRBD1. CDR3 length: 18 residues. Germline loops: CDR1 LGHNA, CDR2 YSLEER. V lost 1 base, J lost 0 bases, and 8 bases stayed unmatched. The DNA of the CDR3 is TGCGCCAGCAGCCAAGTGGGGACAGGGGTTTCTATGAACACTGAAGCTTTCTTT. This gives the protein CASSQVGTGVSMNTEAFF.

This clone was detected once. The chain recombines TRBV11-3 with TRBJ1-1, with TRBD1 matching 7 bases. Losses at the gene ends were 5 bases for V and 5 bases for J; bases not matched to a gene: 5. CDR3 length equals 13 residues. The germline CDR1 and CDR2 sequences are SGHNT and YENEEA. This CDR3 reads CASSRDSWTEAFF. CDR3 in DNA: TGTGCCAGCAGCCGGGACAGTTGGACTGAAGCTTTCTTT.

The chain carries TRBV5-4 and TRBJ2-7; perhaps TRBD2 as D (6 bases). V dropped 4 bases and J dropped 6 bases, with 14 bases sitting between them. The CDR3 length is 13 residues. Germline assignment: CDR1 SGHNT and CDR2 YYREEE (reference sequence). CDR3 amino acids: CASSRDSLAEQYF. In nucleotides, the CDR3 is TGTGCCAGCAGCAGGGACTCCTTAGCCGAGCAGTACTTC.

The V call is TRBV7-2, the J call TRBJ2-1; 13 nucleotides line up with TRBD2. CDR1 is SGHTA and CDR2 is FQGNSA in the germline V gene. This CDR3 comprises 17 residues. J gave up 4 bases and V 6 bases, and 9 bases lay outside the gene matches. CDR3 sequence reads: CASRVAGTSGIYNEQFF. The CDR3 DNA follows: TGTGCCAGCAGGGTTGCCGGGACTAGCGGGATTTACAATGAGCAGTTCTTC.

The chain combines TRBV7-2 with TRBJ2-7; TRBD2 agrees at 8 bases. Germline V gives CDR1 SGHTA, CDR2 FQGNSA. This CDR3 contains 12 residues. With V trimmed by 7 bases and J by 4 bases, 3 bases remained unmatched. The CDR3, as DNA: TGTGCCAGCACACCGGGAGGGTACGAGCAGTACTTC. Its protein product is CASTPGGYEQYF.

The chain employs TRBV5-1 and TRBJ2-3; D unclear. V was shortened by 2 bases and J by 4 bases, with 11 bases between the two germline ends. Germline V gives CDR1 SGHRS, CDR2 YFSETQ. The CDR3 spans 14 residues. The CDR3 loop reads CASSFPSAADTQYF. CDR3 DNA sequence: TGCGCCAGCAGCTTCCCCAGCGCCGCAGATACGCAGTATTTT.

This chain connects TRBV3-1 (or the pseudogene TRBV3-2) to TRBJ1-1; possible D gene TRBD1, 6 bases. Germline V gene data show CDR1 as LGHDT and CDR2 as YNNKEL (reference sequence). Trimming left V 5 bases short and J 4 bases short, with 14 bases between. The CDR3 spans 14 residues. Written as DNA, the CDR3 is TGTGCCAGCAGCGACATGGGGGCGGGCACTGAAGCTTTCTTT. It translates to CASSDMGAGTEAFF.

This rearrangement joins TRBV6-2 or TRBV6-3 to TRBJ1-5; D might be TRBD1 (6 bases). Germline CDR1 reads MNHEY; CDR2 reads SVGEGT. Trimming pared 2 bases from V and 13 bases from J, leaving 18 bases between. The CDR3 sequence is 14 residues long. The CDR3 spells CASSYGGAISYQHF. In nucleotides, the CDR3 is TGTGCCAGCAGTTACGGGGGGGCAATCAGCTATCAGCATTTT.

The genes are TRBV28 and TRBJ2-6; a weak D match, TRBD1 (6 bases). The CDR3 is made up of 19 amino acids. Trimming took off 3 bases at V and 0 bases at J, with 18 bases between the two ends. The germline V gene has CDR1 MDHEN and CDR2 SYDVKM. The DNA of the CDR3 is TGTGCCAGCAGTTTTGGAGGACAGCAAAAAATCTCTGGGGCCAACGTCCTGACTTTC. This sequence encodes CASSFGGQQKISGANVLTF.

In this sample, this clone turned up once. The V gene is TRBV10-3, the J gene TRBJ1-1; D possibly corresponds to TRBD1 (6 bases). Germline CDR1 ENHRY, CDR2 SYGVKD. Trimming took off 6 bases at V and 1 base at J, with 9 bases between the two ends. CDR3 length equals 13 residues. The CDR3 loop is CAIRWGQNTEAFF. The CDR3 DNA reads as TGTGCCATCAGGTGGGGACAGAACACTGAAGCTTTCTTT.

About this clone: A junction boundary mismatches the germline segment, possibly from a read error. The sample has other DNA sequences that encode this CDR3 too. The chain uses TRBV19 and TRBJ1-5, with D uncertain. CDR3 length equals 14 residues. Per the germline V gene, CDR1 is LNHDA and CDR2 is SQIVND (reference sequence). DNA for the CDR3: TGTGCCAGTAGCATAGTTCGGGGCAATCAGCCCCAGCATTTT. As protein: CASSIVRGNQPQHF.

The chain has TRBV23-1 and TRBJ1-6, with TRBD1 matching 7 bases. TRBV23-1 counts as an open reading frame of uncertain function. The junction had 11 bases not matched to a gene; V was cut back by 2 bases and J by 7 bases. The CDR3 is 17 amino acids. CDR3 sequence: CASSQPFPRGRNSPLHF. The CDR3 coding sequence is TGCGCCAGCAGTCAACCCTTCCCCAGGGGGAGAAATTCACCCCTCCACTTT.

The chain links TRBV28 to TRBJ1-2; TRBD1 matches at 9 bases. This CDR3 has 15 residues. Trimming removed 4 bases from V and 6 bases from J; junction bases left unmatched: 9. Germline V lookup: CDR1 MDHEN, CDR2 SYDVKM. CDR3 loop: CASSSGDRDGHGYTF. The CDR3, as DNA: TGTGCCAGCAGTTCAGGGGACAGGGATGGCCATGGCTACACCTTC.

The J gene is TRBJ2-7, the V gene TRBV4-1; 11 positions agree with TRBD2. This CDR3 is built from 17 residues. Trimming at V came to 2 bases and at J to 2 bases, leaving 8 bases not matched to a gene. Germline V CDR1 and CDR2: MGHRA, YSYEKL. CDR3 protein: CASSQYPPTSGTYEQYF. CDR3 in DNA: TGCGCCAGCAGCCAATATCCTCCGACTAGCGGGACCTACGAGCAGTACTTC.

J is TRBJ1-5 and V is TRBV6-5; TRBD1 might be the D (5 bases). Germline V gives CDR1 MNHEY, CDR2 SVGAGI. V shed 3 bases and J shed 1 base, with 10 bases lying between them. The CDR3 spans 15 residues. In nucleotides, the CDR3 is TGTGCCAGCAGTTATTCCAGGGAAAGCAATCAGCCCCAGCATTTT. It is translated as CASSYSRESNQPQHF.